This T cell receptor (beta chain) was documented in a study of blood T cell repertoires in COVID-19. Study-level information: The cDNA or gDNA used as material had been derived from T cells, B-cell-depleted T cells, or PBMCs.

This CDR3 is built from 17 residues. CDR1 and CDR2 (germline): SGHRS, YFSETQ. V was pared by 3 bases and J by 7 bases, with 12 bases of the junction left unmatched. The repertoire was sequenced with immunoSEQ multiplex PCR; TCRdb's copy has only in-frame clones and lacks some. Found here are under 350,000 clones, approximately 85% of them singletons; the top ten hold less than 15%. The sample taken for sequencing was peripheral blood. This TCR derives from a human donor in a cohort sampled during active COVID-19. The rearrangement uses TRBV5-1 and TRBJ2-1, with TRBD2 matching 11 bases. This chain's CDR3 is CASSSHTIAGGPNEQFF. CDR3 coding DNA: TGCGCCAGCAGCTCCCACACCATAGCGGGAGGGCCTAATGAGCAGTTCTTC.